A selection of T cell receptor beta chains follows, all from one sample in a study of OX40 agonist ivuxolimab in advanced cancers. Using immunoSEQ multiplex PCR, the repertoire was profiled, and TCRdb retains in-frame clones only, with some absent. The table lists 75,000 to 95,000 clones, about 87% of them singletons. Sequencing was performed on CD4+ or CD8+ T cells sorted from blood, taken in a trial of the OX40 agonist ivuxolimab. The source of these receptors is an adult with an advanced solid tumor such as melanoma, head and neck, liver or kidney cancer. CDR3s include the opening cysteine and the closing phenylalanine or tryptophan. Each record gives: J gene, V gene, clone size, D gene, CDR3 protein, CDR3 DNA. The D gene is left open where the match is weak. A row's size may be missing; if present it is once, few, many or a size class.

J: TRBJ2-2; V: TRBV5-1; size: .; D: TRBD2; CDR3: CASSWTTSGGFTGELFF; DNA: TGCGCCAGCAGCTGGACTACTAGCGGGGGATTCACCGGGGAGCTGTTTTTT
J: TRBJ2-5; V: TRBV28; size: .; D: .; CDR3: CASSWTYQETQYF; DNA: TGTGCCAGCAGTTGGACGTATCAAGAGACCCAGTACTTC
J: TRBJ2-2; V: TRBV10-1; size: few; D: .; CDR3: CASSGHTNTGELFF; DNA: TGCGCCAGCAGTGGACACACGAACACCGGGGAGCTGTTTTTT
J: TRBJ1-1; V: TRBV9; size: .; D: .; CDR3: CASSPRVSGRPMNTEAFF; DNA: TGTGCCAGCAGCCCCCGGGTATCGGGGCGCCCTATGAACACTGAAGCTTTCTTT
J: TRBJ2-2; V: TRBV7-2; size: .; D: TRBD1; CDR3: CASSLQGTGNTGELFF; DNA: TGTGCCAGCAGCTTACAGGGGACAGGGAACACCGGGGAGCTGTTTTTT
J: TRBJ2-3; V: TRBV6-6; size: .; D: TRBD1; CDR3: CASRTGTVLKDTQYF; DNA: TGTGCCAGCAGAACCGGGACAGTGTTAAAAGATACGCAGTATTTT
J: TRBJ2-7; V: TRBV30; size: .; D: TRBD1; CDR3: CAWSSTGGSSYEQYF; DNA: TGTGCCTGGAGTTCTACAGGGGGCAGCTCCTACGAGCAGTACTTC
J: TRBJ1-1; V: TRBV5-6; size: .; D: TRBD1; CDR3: CASSLLTGKGTEAFF; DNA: TGTGCCAGCAGCTTGCTGACAGGGAAGGGGACTGAAGCTTTCTTT
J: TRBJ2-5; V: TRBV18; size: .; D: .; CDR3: CASTTGSQETQYF; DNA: TGTGCCAGCACCACGGGATCTCAAGAGACCCAGTACTTC
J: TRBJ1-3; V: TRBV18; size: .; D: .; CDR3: CASSPPNWDEDSGNTIYF; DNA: TGTGCCAGCTCACCACCAAACTGGGACGAAGACTCTGGAAACACCATATATTTT
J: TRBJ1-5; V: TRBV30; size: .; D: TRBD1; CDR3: CAWRQRQGPYQPQHF; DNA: TGTGCCTGGAGACAAAGACAGGGTCCTTATCAGCCCCAGCATTTT
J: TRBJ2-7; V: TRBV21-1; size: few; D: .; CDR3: CASSNHQERTYEQYF; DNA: TGTGCCAGCAGCAATCATCAGGAGAGGACCTACGAGCAGTACTTC
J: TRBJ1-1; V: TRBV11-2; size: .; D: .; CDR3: CASSLDQNTEAFF; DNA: TGTGCCAGCAGCTTAGACCAGAACACTGAAGCTTTCTTT
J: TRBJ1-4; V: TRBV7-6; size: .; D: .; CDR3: CASSLGATGGEKLFF; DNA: TGTGCCAGCAGCTTAGGGGCCACGGGGGGTGAAAAACTGTTTTTT
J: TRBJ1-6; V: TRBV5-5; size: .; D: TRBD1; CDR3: CASSSTGIYNPPLHF; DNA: TGTGCCAGCAGCTCGACAGGGATCTATAATCCACCCCTCCACTTT
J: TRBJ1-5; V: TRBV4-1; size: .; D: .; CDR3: CASSQEGSGRNGQPQHF; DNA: TGCGCCAGCAGCCAAGAAGGGAGCGGGAGGAATGGTCAGCCCCAGCATTTT
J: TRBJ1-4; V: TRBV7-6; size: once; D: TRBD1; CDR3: CASRGQGYEKLFF; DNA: TGTGCCAGCAGAGGACAGGGGTATGAAAAACTGTTTTTT
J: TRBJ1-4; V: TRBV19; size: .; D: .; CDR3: CASSASRINEKLFF; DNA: TGTGCCAGTAGCGCGAGCAGGATCAATGAAAAACTGTTTTTT
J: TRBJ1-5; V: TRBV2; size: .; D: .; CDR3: CASSEAGRSNQPQHF; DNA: TGTGCCAGCAGTGAAGCGGGACGTAGCAATCAGCCCCAGCATTTT
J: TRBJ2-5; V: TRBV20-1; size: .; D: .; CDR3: CSARRGETQYF; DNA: TGCAGTGCTAGACGGGGAGAGACCCAGTACTTC
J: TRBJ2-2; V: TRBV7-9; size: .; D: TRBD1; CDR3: CASSENRGMDTGELFF; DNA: TGTGCCAGCAGCGAAAACAGGGGAATGGACACCGGGGAGCTGTTTTTT
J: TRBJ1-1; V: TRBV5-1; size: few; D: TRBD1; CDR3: CASSPKGQGDTEAFF; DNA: TGCGCCAGCAGCCCCAAGGGACAGGGCGACACTGAAGCTTTCTTT
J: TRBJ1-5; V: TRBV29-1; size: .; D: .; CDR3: CSVTGGGVGQPQHF; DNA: TGCAGCGTGACGGGGGGGGGAGTTGGTCAGCCCCAGCATTTT
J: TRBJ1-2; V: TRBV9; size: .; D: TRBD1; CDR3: CASSARQGYYGYTF; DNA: TGTGCCAGCAGCGCCCGACAGGGGTACTATGGCTACACCTTC
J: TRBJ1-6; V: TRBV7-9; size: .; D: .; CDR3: CASSRVSELSPLHF; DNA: TGTGCCAGCAGCCGAGTCTCGGAGTTATCACCCCTCCACTTT
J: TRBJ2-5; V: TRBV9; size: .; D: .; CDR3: CASSVEDGGLGETQYF; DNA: TGTGCCAGCAGCGTAGAGGACGGCGGCTTGGGAGAGACCCAGTACTTC
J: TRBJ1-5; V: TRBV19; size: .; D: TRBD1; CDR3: CASSIQNRGNQPQHF; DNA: TGTGCCAGTAGTATACAAAACAGGGGTAATCAGCCCCAGCATTTT
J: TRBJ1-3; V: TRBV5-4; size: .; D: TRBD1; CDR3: CASSLGGQAGNTIYF; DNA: TGTGCCAGCAGCTTGGGAGGACAGGCTGGAAACACCATATATTTT
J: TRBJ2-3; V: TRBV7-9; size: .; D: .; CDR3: CASTLDYRDPQTDTQYF; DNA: TGTGCCAGCACCCTAGACTACAGGGATCCCCAGACAGATACGCAGTATTTT
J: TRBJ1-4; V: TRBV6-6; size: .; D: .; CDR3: CASSYSGMGGEKLFF; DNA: TGTGCCAGCAGTTACTCCGGGATGGGCGGTGAAAAACTGTTTTTT
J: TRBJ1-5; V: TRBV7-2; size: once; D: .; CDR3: CASSLAGNNQPQHF; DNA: TGTGCCAGCAGCTTAGCCGGGAACAATCAGCCCCAGCATTTT
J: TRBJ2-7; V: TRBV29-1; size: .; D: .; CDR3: CSVDGSGDYEQYF; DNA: TGCAGCGTTGACGGGTCTGGGGACTACGAGCAGTACTTC
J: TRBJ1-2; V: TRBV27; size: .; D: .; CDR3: CASRGTDRSYGYTF; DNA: TGTGCCAGCAGGGGAACGGACAGATCCTATGGCTACACCTTC
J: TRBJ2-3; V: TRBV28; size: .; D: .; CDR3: CASGQGQSTDTQYF; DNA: TGTGCCAGCGGGCAGGGTCAAAGCACAGATACGCAGTATTTT
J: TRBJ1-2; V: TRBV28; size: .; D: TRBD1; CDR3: CASRTGPNYGYTF; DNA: TGTGCCAGCAGGACAGGGCCTAACTATGGCTACACCTTC
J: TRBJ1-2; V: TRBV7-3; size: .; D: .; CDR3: CASKGRDYGYTF; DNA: TGTGCCAGCAAGGGCCGGGACTATGGCTACACCTTC
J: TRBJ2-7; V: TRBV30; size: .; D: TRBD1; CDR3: CAWARGQGVANEQYF; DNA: TGTGCCTGGGCCCGGGGACAGGGGGTAGCGAACGAGCAGTACTTC
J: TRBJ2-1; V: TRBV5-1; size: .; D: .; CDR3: CASSFDTSYNEQFF; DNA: TGCGCCAGCAGCTTCGACACTTCGTACAATGAGCAGTTCTTC
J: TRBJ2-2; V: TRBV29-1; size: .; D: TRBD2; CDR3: CSVQLAGGSNTGELFF; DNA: TGCAGCGTTCAACTAGCGGGGGGCTCAAACACCGGGGAGCTGTTTTTT
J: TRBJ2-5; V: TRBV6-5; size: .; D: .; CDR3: CASKIGEETQYF; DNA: TGTGCCAGCAAAATCGGCGAAGAGACCCAGTACTTC
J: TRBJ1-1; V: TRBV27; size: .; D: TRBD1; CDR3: CASKATGGNRAFF; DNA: TGTGCCAGCAAAGCTACAGGGGGCAATAGGGCTTTCTTT
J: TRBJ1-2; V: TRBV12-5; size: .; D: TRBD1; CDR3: CASGLVTRGPGGYTF; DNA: TGTGCTAGTGGTTTGGTAACCAGGGGGCCAGGGGGCTACACCTTC
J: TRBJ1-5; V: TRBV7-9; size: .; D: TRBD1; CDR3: CAIGQGDLIGAQHF; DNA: TGTGCCATCGGACAGGGGGACCTTATAGGGGCCCAGCATTTT
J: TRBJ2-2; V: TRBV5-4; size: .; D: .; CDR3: CASSLDREEAGELFF; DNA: TGTGCCAGCAGCCTCGACAGGGAGGAGGCCGGGGAGCTGTTTTTT
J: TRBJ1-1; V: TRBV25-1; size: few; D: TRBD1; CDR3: CASRKGQGIEAFF; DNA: TGTGCCAGCAGGAAAGGACAGGGAATTGAAGCTTTCTTT
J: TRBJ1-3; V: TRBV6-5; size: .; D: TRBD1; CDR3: CASRLTGASGNTIYF; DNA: TGTGCCAGCCGATTGACAGGGGCCAGTGGAAACACCATATATTTT
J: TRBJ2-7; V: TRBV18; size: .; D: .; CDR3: CASSLDPYEQYF; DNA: TGTGCCAGCTCACTCGACCCCTACGAGCAGTACTTC
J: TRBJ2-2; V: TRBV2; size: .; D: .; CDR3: CASRIGQNTGELFF; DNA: TGTGCCAGCAGGATTGGACAGAACACCGGGGAGCTGTTTTTT
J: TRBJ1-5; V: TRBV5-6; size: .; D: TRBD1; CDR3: CASSLGQGRNTGNQPQHF; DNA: TGTGCCAGCAGCTTGGGACAGGGGCGTAATACCGGCAATCAGCCCCAGCATTTT
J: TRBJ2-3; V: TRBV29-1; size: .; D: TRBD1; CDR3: CSVEGQGMNFPSTDTQYF; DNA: TGCAGCGTTGAGGGACAGGGGATGAATTTCCCTAGCACAGATACGCAGTATTTT
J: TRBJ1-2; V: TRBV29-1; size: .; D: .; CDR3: CSARAFYGYTF; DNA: TGCAGCGCCCGGGCCTTCTATGGCTACACCTTC
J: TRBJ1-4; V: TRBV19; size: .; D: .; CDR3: CASTPARGYEKLFF; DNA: TGTGCCAGTACCCCAGCCAGGGGATACGAAAAACTGTTTTTT
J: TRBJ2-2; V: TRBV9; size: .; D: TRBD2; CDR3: CASSVGLAGIGELFF; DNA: TGTGCCAGCAGCGTAGGACTAGCGGGGATAGGGGAGCTGTTTTTT
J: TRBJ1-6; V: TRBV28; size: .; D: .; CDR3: CASSGAASSYNSPLHF; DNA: TGTGCCAGCAGCGGGGCGGCAAGCTCCTATAATTCACCCCTCCACTTT
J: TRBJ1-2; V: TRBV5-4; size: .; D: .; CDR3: CASSLWDYGYTF; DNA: TGTGCCAGCAGCTTGTGGGACTATGGCTACACCTTC
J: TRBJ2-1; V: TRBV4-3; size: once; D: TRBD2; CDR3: CASSQMPSGGSHNEQFF; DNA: TGCGCCAGCAGCCAAATGCCCTCCGGGGGGTCCCACAATGAGCAGTTCTTC
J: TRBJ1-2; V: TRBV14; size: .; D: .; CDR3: CASSPLRTGNYGYTF; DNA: TGTGCCAGCAGCCCTCTTCGAACGGGAAACTATGGCTACACCTTC